This passage covers 25 T cell receptor beta chains from one sample sequenced in a study of blood T cell repertoires in COVID-19. This table comes from immunoSEQ multiplex PCR, and its TCRdb copy is limited to in-frame clones, with some not included. Here the sample spans roughly 100,000 clones, roughly 90% being singletons. The sequenced sample consisted of peripheral blood. These receptors were collected from a human donor in a cohort sampled during active COVID-19.

The chain employs TRBV12-5 and TRBJ2-1, with 8 bases identical to TRBD2. The CDR3 spans 17 residues. V was clipped by 2 bases and J by 7 bases; unmatched bases: 13. Looked up from germline, CDR1 is LGHNT and CDR2 is FRNRAP. The CDR3 nucleotides read TGTGCTAGTGGTTTGACCGACAAGGGACTAGTCTCGAATGAGCAGTTCTTC. It translates to CASGLTDKGLVSNEQFF.

The V call is TRBV3-1 (or the pseudogene TRBV3-2), the J call TRBJ2-3; tentatively, D is TRBD2 (6 bases). Germline CDR1 reads LGHDT; CDR2 reads YNNKEL (reference sequence). This CDR3 spans 14 amino acids. V shed 7 bases and J shed 0 bases, with 11 bases lying between them. The CDR3 spells CASKAGISTDTQYF. In nucleotides, the CDR3 is TGTGCCAGCAAGGCGGGGATTAGCACAGATACGCAGTATTTT.

The V gene is TRBV3-1 (or the pseudogene TRBV3-2), the J gene TRBJ2-7; TRBD2 matches at 11 bases. The CDR3 runs to 14 residues. V lost 5 bases and J lost 2; bases outside the gene matches: 2. The V gene's germline CDR1 is LGHDT and CDR2 YNNKEL (reference sequence). The CDR3 DNA reads as TGTGCCAGCAGCACTAGCGGGGGCCCCTACGAGCAGTACTTC. Translating it yields CASSTSGGPYEQYF.

The chain uses TRBV6-5 and TRBJ1-2; a weak D match, TRBD1 (5 bases). Per germline, CDR1 MNHEY and CDR2 SVGAGI. V gave up 6 bases and J gave up 8 bases, with 13 bases separating them. CDR3 size: 12 residues. CDR3 sequence (DNA): TGTGCCAGCAGCCGGGGGGTTGACGGCTACACCTTC. Translated: CASSRGVDGYTF.

V is TRBV2 and J is TRBJ2-1; 7 positions agree with TRBD1. The CDR3 sequence is 15 residues long. CDR1 and CDR2 from the germline V gene are SNHLY and FYNNEI. V was pared by 10 bases and J by 0 bases, with 9 bases of the junction left unmatched. The CDR3, as DNA: TGTGCCACCGACAGGGTTTTCACCTCCTACAATGAGCAGTTCTTC. Amino acid sequence: CATDRVFTSYNEQFF.

The rearrangement uses TRBV18 and TRBJ1-1, with TRBD1 matching 9 bases. The CDR3 is 16 amino acids. Germline CDR1 and CDR2: KGHSH and LQKENI. V shed 4 bases, J shed 1 base, and the junction held 7 bases outside the gene matches. CDR3 loop: CASSRGQGPQNTEAFF. In DNA form, the CDR3 reads TGTGCCAGCTCACGAGGACAGGGGCCTCAGAACACTGAAGCTTTCTTT.

This chain connects TRBV19 to TRBJ2-1; the match to TRBD2 covers 8 bases. The ends lost 3 bases at V and 8 bases at J; junction bases unmatched: 9. The CDR3 has 15 amino acids. Germline CDR1 and CDR2: LNHDA and SQIVND (reference sequence). DNA for the CDR3: TGTGCCAGTAGTATTAGTAGCGGGGTCGGGTATGAGCAGTTCTTC. Protein: CASSISSGVGYEQFF.

The CDR3 is CASSDSKSSGANVLTF. In DNA, the CDR3 is TGTGCCAGTAGTGACAGCAAAAGCTCTGGGGCCAACGTCCTGACTTTC. This chain joins TRBV19 and TRBJ2-6; tentative D call: TRBD1 (5 bases). Trimming took 5 bases from V and 0 from J, leaving 11 bases between them. The CDR3 has 16 residues. Per germline, CDR1 LNHDA and CDR2 SQIVND (reference sequence).

The chain joins TRBV9 to TRBJ1-1, with D possibly being TRBD1 (5 bases). The CDR3 has 14 amino acids. Germline V gene lookup returns CDR1 SGDLS and CDR2 YYNGEE. Trimming removed 2 bases at V and 6 bases at J, with 14 bases between. Written as DNA, the CDR3 is TGTGCCAGCAGCGTGATCTCGACAGCCCCTGAAGCTTTCTTT. Its protein product is CASSVISTAPEAFF.

The chain carries TRBV7-2 and TRBJ1-2; D possibly corresponds to TRBD1 (5 bases). Germline V gene lookup returns CDR1 SGHTA and CDR2 FQGNSA. The germline V and J ends were trimmed by 0 bases and 6 bases, with 11 bases remaining between them. CDR3 length equals 14 residues. CDR3 in amino acids: CASSLAPGVDGYTF. As DNA, the CDR3 is TGTGCCAGCAGCTTAGCACCGGGGGTTGATGGCTACACCTTC.

The chain uses TRBV6-5 and TRBJ1-4; 7 nucleotides agree with TRBD1. V lost 10 bases to trimming and J lost 8 bases; unmatched junction nucleotides: 10. The length of the CDR3 is 13 residues. Germline V gene lookup returns CDR1 MNHEY and CDR2 SVGAGI. The CDR3 DNA is TGTGCCACTTCTCAGGGGGGTTGGGAAAAACTGTTTTTT. This encodes CATSQGGWEKLFF.

This chain links TRBV6-4 with TRBJ1-2, with 8 positions matching TRBD1. Germline loops: CDR1 MRHNA, CDR2 SNTAGT. This CDR3 contains 16 residues. The ends lost 4 bases at V and 1 base at J; junction bases unmatched: 8. This CDR3 is CASSAVSGGGNYGYTF. The CDR3 nucleotides are TGTGCCAGCAGTGCCGTGTCAGGGGGCGGTAACTATGGCTACACCTTC.

The gene calls are TRBV4-2 and TRBJ1-4; 10 bases align to TRBD1. The length of the CDR3 is 17 residues. V lost 0 bases and J lost 7; bases outside the gene matches: 8. The germline V gene encodes CDR1 LGHNA and CDR2 YNFKEQ. The CDR3 sequence: CASSQDPEGQGSEKLFF. CDR3 bases: TGTGCCAGCAGCCAAGACCCCGAGGGACAGGGGAGTGAAAAACTGTTTTTT.

The chain joins TRBV6-5 to TRBJ2-5; 11 nucleotides align to TRBD2. Germline trimming cut 5 bases from V and 5 bases from J; bases unmatched to any gene: 7. CDR3 length: 15 residues. The germline CDR1 and CDR2 sequences are MNHEY and SVGAGI. CDR3 sequence (DNA): TGTGCCAGCAGTCAAACTAGCGGGGGTCGCGAGACCCAGTACTTC. Protein: CASSQTSGGRETQYF.

The chain is built from TRBV9 and TRBJ1-3, with D unresolved. Between the trimmed V and J ends, which lost 1 base and 4 bases, there was a span of 12 bases. This CDR3 has 15 residues. Per germline, CDR1 SGDLS and CDR2 YYNGEE. The CDR3 here is CASSVSRAGGNTIYF. The CDR3 nucleotides read TGTGCCAGCAGCGTATCCCGGGCGGGCGGAAACACCATATATTTT.

The chain recombines TRBV4-1 with TRBJ1-4, with 8 bases lining up with TRBD1. CDR3 size: 15 residues. V lost 2 bases, J lost 7 bases, and 6 bases stayed unmatched. CDR1 and CDR2 (germline): MGHRA, YSYEKL. The CDR3 coding sequence is TGCGCCAGCAGCCAAACCAGGGGGCTAAGTGAAAAACTGTTTTTT. Translating gives CASSQTRGLSEKLFF.

The rearrangement joins TRBV6-2 or TRBV6-3 to TRBJ2-7; D not resolved. Trimming stripped 5 bases from V and 6 bases from J, with 8 bases between. CDR1 and CDR2 (germline): MNHEY, SVGEGT. The CDR3 length is 11 residues. The CDR3 reads CASSERREQYF. The CDR3 DNA follows: TGTGCCAGCAGTGAGAGGCGCGAGCAGTACTTC.

This clone was recorded a few times. The J gene is TRBJ2-1, the V gene TRBV4-1, with D perhaps matching TRBD1 (5 bases). Germline loops: CDR1 MGHRA, CDR2 YSYEKL. The CDR3 runs 14 residues. Trimming pared 4 bases from V and 5 bases from J, leaving 12 bases between. CDR3 DNA sequence: TGCGCCAGCAGCCCGTTAGACAGCCACAATGAGCAGTTCTTC. Protein: CASSPLDSHNEQFF.

The chain links TRBV28 to TRBJ2-1, with 7 bases lining up with TRBD1. Germline-derived CDR1 and CDR2 are MDHEN and SYDVKM. The length of the CDR3 is 14 residues. With V trimmed by 5 bases and J by 9 bases, 10 bases remained unmatched. The CDR3 bases are TGTGCCAGCAGTCCCGGGACAGCTATGCGTGAGCAGTTCTTC. Its protein product is CASSPGTAMREQFF.

This clone has a single count. Written as DNA, the CDR3 is TGTGCCAGCAGCTTGCAGGCTGGGGAAAAACTGTTTTTT. Protein: CASSLQAGEKLFF. This rearrangement joins TRBV7-8 to TRBJ1-4; unclear D gene. The CDR3 length is 13 residues. V lost 3 bases and J lost 8, with 10 bases in between. Germline CDR1 reads SGHVS; CDR2 reads FQNEAQ.

The chain uses TRBV10-1 and TRBJ1-3; 7 nucleotides match TRBD1. CDR3 length: 14 amino acids. Trimming removed 3 bases from V and 4 bases from J; junction bases left unmatched: 3. Germline CDR1 reads WNHNN; CDR2 reads SYGVQD (reference sequence). CDR3 nucleotides: TGCGCCAGCAGTGACGGGACAGTCGGAAACACCATATATTTT. Its translation is CASSDGTVGNTIYF.

This chain connects TRBV5-8 to TRBJ1-2; unclear D gene. Germline V CDR1 and CDR2: SGHTS, YDEGEE. V dropped 4 bases and J dropped 8 bases, with 9 bases sitting between them. The CDR3 sequence is 11 residues long. The CDR3 protein is CASSRRVGYTF. In DNA, the CDR3 is TGTGCCAGCAGCCGGAGGGTCGGCTACACCTTC.

The chain uses TRBV5-1 and TRBJ2-2; 10 bases align to TRBD2. Germline V gene data show CDR1 as SGHRS and CDR2 as YFSETQ. V dropped 0 bases and J dropped 4; count of bases not matched to a gene: 6. This CDR3 has 17 amino acids. DNA for the CDR3: TGCGCCAGCAGCTTGGTATCACTAGCGGGAACCACCGGGGAGCTGTTTTTT. Translation: CASSLVSLAGTTGELFF.

The chain combines TRBV11-1 with TRBJ2-1; 10 nucleotides match TRBD2. The germline gives CDR1 SGHAT, CDR2 FQDESV (reference sequence). CDR3 size: 16 residues. Trimming took 1 base from V and 7 from J; bases not matched to a gene: 7. CDR3 amino acids: CASSLVERGGLNEQFF. CDR3 DNA sequence: TGTGCCAGCAGCTTAGTGGAGCGGGGGGGCTTAAATGAGCAGTTCTTC.

The chain has TRBV18 and TRBJ1-5, with unresolved D. Between the trimmed V and J ends, which lost 5 bases and 3 bases, there was a span of 11 bases. Germline CDR1 is KGHSH and CDR2 is LQKENI. CDR3 length: 14 amino acids. CDR3 loop: CASSDTDDNQPQHF. The CDR3 nucleotides are TGTGCCAGCTCAGATACAGACGACAATCAGCCCCAGCATTTT. Filled out from reference TRBV18 and TRBJ1-5, the complete variable domain reads NAGVMQNPRHLVRRRGQEARLRCSPMKGHSHVYWYRQLPEEGLKFMVYLQKENIIDESGMPKERFSAEFPKEGPSILRIQQVVRGDSAAYFCASSDTDDNQPQHFGDGTRLSIL.